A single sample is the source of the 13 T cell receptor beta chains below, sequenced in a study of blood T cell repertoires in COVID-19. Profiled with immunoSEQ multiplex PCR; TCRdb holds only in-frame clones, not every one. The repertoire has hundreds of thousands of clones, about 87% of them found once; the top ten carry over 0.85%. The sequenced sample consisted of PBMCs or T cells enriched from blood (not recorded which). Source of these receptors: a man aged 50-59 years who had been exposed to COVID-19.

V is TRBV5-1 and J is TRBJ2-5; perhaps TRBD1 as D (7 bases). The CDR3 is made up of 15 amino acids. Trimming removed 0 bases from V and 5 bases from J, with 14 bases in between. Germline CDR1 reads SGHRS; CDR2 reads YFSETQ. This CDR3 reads CASSLGTGLSETQYF. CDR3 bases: TGCGCCAGCAGCTTGGGGACAGGACTATCGGAGACCCAGTACTTC. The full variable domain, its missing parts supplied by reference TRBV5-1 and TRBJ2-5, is KAGVTQTPRYLIKTRGQQVTLSCSPISGHRSVSWYQQTPGQGLQFLFEYFSETQRNKGNFPGRFSGRQFSNSRSEMNVSTLELGDSALYLCASSLGTGLSETQYFGPGTRLLVL.

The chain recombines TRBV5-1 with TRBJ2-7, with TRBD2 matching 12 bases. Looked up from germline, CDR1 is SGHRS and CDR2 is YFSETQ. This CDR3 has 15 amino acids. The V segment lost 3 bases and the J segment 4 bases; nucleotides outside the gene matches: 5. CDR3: CASSWGTSGSYEQYF. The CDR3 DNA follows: TGCGCCAGCAGCTGGGGGACTAGCGGGTCGTACGAGCAGTACTTC.

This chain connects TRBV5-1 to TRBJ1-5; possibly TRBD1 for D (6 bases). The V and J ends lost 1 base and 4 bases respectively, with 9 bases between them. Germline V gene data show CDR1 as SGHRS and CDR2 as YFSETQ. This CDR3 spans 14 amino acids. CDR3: CASSLTGMNQPQHF. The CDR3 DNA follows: TGCGCCAGCAGCTTGACAGGGATGAATCAGCCCCAGCATTTT.

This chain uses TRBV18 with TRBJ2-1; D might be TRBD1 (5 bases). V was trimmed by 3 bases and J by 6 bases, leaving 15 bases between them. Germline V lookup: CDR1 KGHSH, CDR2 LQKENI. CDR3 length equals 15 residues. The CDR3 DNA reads TGTGCCAGCTCACCCAGGGTGTCGCAGACCAATGAGCAGTTCTTC. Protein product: CASSPRVSQTNEQFF.

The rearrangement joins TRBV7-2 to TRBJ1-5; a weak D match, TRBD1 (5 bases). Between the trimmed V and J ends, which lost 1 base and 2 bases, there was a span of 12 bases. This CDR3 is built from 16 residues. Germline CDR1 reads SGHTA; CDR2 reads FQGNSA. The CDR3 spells CASSLGGVWGNQPQHF. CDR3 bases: TGTGCCAGCAGCTTAGGGGGGGTTTGGGGCAATCAGCCCCAGCATTTT.

The CDR3 coding sequence is TGTGCTAGTGGTTTGACAGGCAATCAGCCCCAGCATTTT. Translated: CASGLTGNQPQHF. V and J are TRBV12-5 and TRBJ1-5; unclear D gene. This CDR3 comprises 13 residues. Germline lookup yields CDR1 LGHNT and CDR2 FRNRAP. With 2 bases removed from V and 2 bases from J, the gap between germline ends came to 4 bases.

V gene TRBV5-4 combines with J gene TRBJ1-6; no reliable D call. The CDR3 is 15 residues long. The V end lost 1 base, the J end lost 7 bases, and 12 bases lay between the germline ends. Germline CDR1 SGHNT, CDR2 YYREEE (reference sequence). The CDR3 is CASSLWAAGNSPLHF. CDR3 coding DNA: TGTGCCAGCAGCTTGTGGGCTGCGGGCAATTCACCCCTCCACTTT. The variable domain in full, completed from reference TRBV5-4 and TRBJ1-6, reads ETGVTQSPTHLIKTRGQQVTLRCSSQSGHNTVSWYQQALGQGPQFIFQYYREEENGRGNFPPRFSGLQFPNYSSELNVNALELDDSALYLCASSLWAAGNSPLHFGNGTRLTVT.

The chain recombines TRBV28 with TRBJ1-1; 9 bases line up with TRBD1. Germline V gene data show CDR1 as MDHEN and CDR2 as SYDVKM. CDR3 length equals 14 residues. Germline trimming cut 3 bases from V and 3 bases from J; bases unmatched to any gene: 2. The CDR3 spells CASSFGTGYTEAFF. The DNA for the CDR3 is TGTGCCAGCAGTTTCGGGACAGGGTACACTGAAGCTTTCTTT.

DNA for the CDR3: TGTGCCAGCAGTCACCGTGGGGCGGGGGGCCAGTGCAACGAGCAGTACGTC. It encodes CASSHRGAGGQCNEQYV. The chain couples TRBV25-1 to TRBJ2-7, with 8 positions matching TRBD2. Germline CDR1 MGHDK, CDR2 SYGVNS. Losses at the gene ends were 5 bases for V and 5 bases for J; bases not matched to a gene: 17. CDR3 length: 17 residues.

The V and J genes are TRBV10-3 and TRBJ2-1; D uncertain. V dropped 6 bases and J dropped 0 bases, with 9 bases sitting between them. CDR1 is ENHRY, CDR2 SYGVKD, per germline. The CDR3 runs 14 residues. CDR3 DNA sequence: TGTGCCATCAGGGAGCTAAGCTCCTACAATGAGCAGTTCTTC. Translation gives CAIRELSSYNEQFF.

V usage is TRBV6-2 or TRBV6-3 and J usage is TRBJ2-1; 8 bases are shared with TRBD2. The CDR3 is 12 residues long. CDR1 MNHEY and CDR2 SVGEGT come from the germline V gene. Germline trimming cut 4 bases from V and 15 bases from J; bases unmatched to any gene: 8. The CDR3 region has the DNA TGTGCCAGCAGTTCCTATAGCGGGAAACTGTTCTTC. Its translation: CASSSYSGKLFF.

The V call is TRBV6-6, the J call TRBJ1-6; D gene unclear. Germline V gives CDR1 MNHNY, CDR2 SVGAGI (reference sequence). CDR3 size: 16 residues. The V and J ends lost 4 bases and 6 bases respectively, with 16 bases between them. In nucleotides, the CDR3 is TGTGCCAGCAGTTTTGGAGGAGGGCTGACTAATTCACCCCTCCACTTT. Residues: CASSFGGGLTNSPLHF.

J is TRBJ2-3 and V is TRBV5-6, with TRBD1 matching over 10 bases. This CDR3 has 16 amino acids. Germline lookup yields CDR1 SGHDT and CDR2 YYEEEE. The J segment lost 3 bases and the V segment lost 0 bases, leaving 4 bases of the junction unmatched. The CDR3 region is CASSLGTGGLTDTQYF. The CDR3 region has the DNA TGTGCCAGCAGCTTGGGGACAGGGGGTTTGACAGATACGCAGTATTTT.